Sequencing of this T cell receptor beta chain was carried out in a study of CD8+CD57+ T cells in acquired aplastic anemia (dated by TCRdb to between 2018 and 2020). Study-level background: On average, sorted CD4+ and CD8+ cells yielded approximately 3 ug of extracted DNA, with a range of about 0.19 to 30 ug. A CD8+CD57+ expansion meant a frequency higher than the mean frequency seen in healthy subjects. Overall results and qualifications from the work: Around 30 CD8+ CDR3 sequences were found to be shared between patients and controls, but these sequences appeared to be highly expressed in patients and within the immunodominant clones of the patients. Patients and healthy controls showed no significant difference in CD8+ Simpson's diversity (P=0.060).

This clonotype was counted ten times or more. Its binding antigen is unknown. No much larger clone is present one base from it, and per-base qualities are unavailable. Flow cytometry had shown CD8+CD57+ cell expansion in the patients selected for sequencing. Severe acquired aplastic anemia was diagnosed in all patients according to International Study of Aplastic Anemia and Agranulocytosis and Camitta criteria. No therapy had been received by the patients at the time of blood sampling. In the study, sorted CD4+ and CD8+ blood T cells from patients with severe aplastic anemia and from healthy subjects underwent deep sequencing of TCR repertoires. Patients were enrolled under clinicaltrials.gov protocols 00001620, 01623167, 00001397, 00071045, 00081523 and 00961064 in the USA. Ficoll-Paque density gradient centrifugation was used to isolate peripheral blood mononuclear cells. Before DNA was extracted, CD4+ and CD8+ T cells were sorted using either FACS or magnetic beads.

Profiling of TCR beta VDJ combinations and CDR3 sequences used genomic DNA as the template. TCR repertoire sequencing was run on an Illumina HiSeq 2000. The study's processing was this. TRBV/TRBJ rearrangement plots, CDR3 size and DJ length profiles, and Simpson's diversity index were used to evaluate the repertoires. The most abundant DNA sequence in the deep sequencing data was defined as the immunodominant clone. CDR3 amino acid sequences were checked for sharing between subjects and were compared against published repertoires and the VDJdb database. The public reads were reprocessed in TCRdb via fastp at Q25 and MiXCR, keeping in-frame beta chains. Every CDR3 protein is listed once, alongside the most common genes and DNA of its rows. The authors' filters were not applied to this entry. The sample records 180,000 or so distinct CDR3 sequences, roughly 48% of which are singletons. Of the sample, more than 0.85% falls within the top ten clones.

Including cysteine and phenylalanine, the CDR3 has 16 amino acids. CDR3 DNA only is kept here, 48 bases in frame from base 1. Compared with germline, V lacks 5 bases and J lacks 1 base; bases without a gene match: 7. Per the germline V gene (reference sequence), SEHNR is the CDR1 and FQNEAQ is the CDR2. Sequencing was done on a sample of sorted CD4+, CD8+, or CD8+CD57+ T cells (not recorded which) from PBMCs. This clonotype originated in a human donor with aplastic anemia. The sequence joins TRBV7-9 to TRBJ1-1, with 10 central nucleotides matching TRBD1. The base sequence is TGTGCCAGCAGCCCCGGGACAGGGGCCACGAACACTGAAGCTTTCTTT. Its protein is CASSPGTGATNTEAFF.